This T cell receptor beta chain derives from a study of OX40 agonist ivuxolimab in advanced cancers. Broader study findings: Some patients who did not respond also had low normalized T-cell clonal expansion.

J gave up 6 bases and V 0 bases, and 1 base lay outside the gene matches. The germline V gene has CDR1 SEHNR and CDR2 FQNEAQ (reference sequence). This CDR3 contains 14 residues. This clone was observed a handful of times. As yet, its antigen is unknown. Sequencing used immunoSEQ multiplex PCR; TCRdb keeps in-frame clones, though not all of them. The sample lists about 68,000 clones; 85% were seen once. The rearrangement links TRBV7-9 to TRBJ2-1; 8 nucleotides agree with TRBD1. The sequencing here drew on CD4+ or CD8+ T cells sorted from blood, taken in a trial of the OX40 agonist ivuxolimab. The TCR sequence derives from an adult with an advanced solid tumor such as melanoma, head and neck, liver or kidney cancer. Here the CDR3 reads CASSLAGQGNEQFF. CDR3 sequence (DNA): TGTGCCAGCAGCTTAGCAGGACAGGGCAATGAGCAGTTCTTC.